Below are 2 T cell receptor beta chains sequenced from a single sample in a study of blood T cell repertoires in COVID-19. Method: immunoSEQ multiplex PCR; TCRdb's copy keeps in-frame clones and lacks some. Of approximately 220,000 clones listed, roughly four fifths are singletons. Sequencing input: PBMCs or T cells enriched from blood (not recorded which). The receptors shown here come from a woman in her forties or fifties who had been exposed to COVID-19.

The chain links TRBV5-1 to TRBJ2-1; 12 bases agree with TRBD2. The J segment lost 5 bases and the V segment lost 3 bases, leaving 3 bases of the junction unmatched. Germline V lookup: CDR1 SGHRS, CDR2 YFSETQ. This CDR3 comprises 15 residues. CDR3 nucleotides: TGCGCCAGCAGCTCCGGACTAGCGGGGAACAATGAGCAGTTCTTC. It translates to CASSSGLAGNNEQFF.

CDR3 amino acids: CASSISNGDTQYF. CDR3 DNA: TGTGCCAGTAGTATATCTAACGGGGATACGCAGTATTTT. This sequence joins TRBV19 and TRBJ2-3; D not resolved. The CDR3 runs to 13 residues. Germline V CDR1 and CDR2: LNHDA, SQIVND (reference sequence). V dropped 2 bases and J dropped 6 bases, with 9 bases sitting between them.